The text below deals with one T cell receptor (beta chain). The data were produced by immunoSEQ multiplex PCR, yet TCRdb's version contains in-frame clones alone and is incomplete. This table holds tens of thousands of clones, around 88% found once. As for time point: pretreatment peripheral blood. The ends were cut back, 2 bases at V and 0 bases at J, with 5 bases in the middle. The CDR3 contains 14 residues. Germline values: CDR1 ENHRY, CDR2 SYGVKD. This entry comes from a study of PD-L1 blockade in urothelial cancer. V usage is TRBV10-3 and J usage is TRBJ1-5; D is possibly TRBD1 (5 bases). The receptor comes from a man aged 60-69 years with urothelial cancer. The sequencing here drew on PBMCs, taken around atezolizumab (anti-PD-L1) treatment. The CDR3, as DNA: TGTGCCATCAGTGAGGACAGTAGCAATCAGCCCCAGCATTTT. Protein: CAISEDSSNQPQHF.